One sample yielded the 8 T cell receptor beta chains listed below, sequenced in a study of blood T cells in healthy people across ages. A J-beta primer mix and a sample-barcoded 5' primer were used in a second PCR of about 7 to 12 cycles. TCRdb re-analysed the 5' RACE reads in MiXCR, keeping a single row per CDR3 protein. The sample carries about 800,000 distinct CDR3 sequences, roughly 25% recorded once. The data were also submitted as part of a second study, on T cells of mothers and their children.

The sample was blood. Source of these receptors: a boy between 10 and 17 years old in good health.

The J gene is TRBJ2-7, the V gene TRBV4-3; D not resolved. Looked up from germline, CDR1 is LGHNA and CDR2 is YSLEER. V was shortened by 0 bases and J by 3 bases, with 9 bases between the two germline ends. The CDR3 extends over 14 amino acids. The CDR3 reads CASSQDPSIYEQYF. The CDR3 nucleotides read TGCGCCAGCAGCCAAGATCCATCGATCTACGAGCAGTACTTC.

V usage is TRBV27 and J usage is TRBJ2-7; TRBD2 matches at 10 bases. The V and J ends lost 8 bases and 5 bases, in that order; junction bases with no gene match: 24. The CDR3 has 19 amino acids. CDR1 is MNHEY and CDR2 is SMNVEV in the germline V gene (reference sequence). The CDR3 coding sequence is TGTGCCAGCCGGCACGTGGAGCGGGGGGGCCTCATCCTAGCCCACGAGCAGTACTTC. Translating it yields CASRHVERGGLILAHEQYF.

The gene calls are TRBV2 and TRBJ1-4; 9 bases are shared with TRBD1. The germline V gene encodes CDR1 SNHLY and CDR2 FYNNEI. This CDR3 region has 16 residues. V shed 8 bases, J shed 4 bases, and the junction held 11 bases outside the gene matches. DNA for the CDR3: TGTGCCAGCTTGAAGGAAAGGACAGGGGATAATGAAAAACTGTTTTTT. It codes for CASLKERTGDNEKLFF.

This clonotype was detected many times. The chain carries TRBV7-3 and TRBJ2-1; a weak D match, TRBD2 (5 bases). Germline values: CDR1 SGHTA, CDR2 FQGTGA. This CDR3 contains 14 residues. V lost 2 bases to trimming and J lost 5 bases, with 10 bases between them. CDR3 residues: CASSLVGSDNEQFF. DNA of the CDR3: TGTGCCAGCAGCTTAGTAGGGAGCGACAATGAGCAGTTCTTC.

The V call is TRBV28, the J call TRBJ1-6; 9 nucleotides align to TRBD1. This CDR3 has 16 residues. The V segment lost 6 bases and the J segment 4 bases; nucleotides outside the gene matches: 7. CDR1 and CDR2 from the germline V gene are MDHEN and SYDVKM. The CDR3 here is CASRWGDRAYNSPLHF. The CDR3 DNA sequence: TGTGCCAGCAGGTGGGGGGACAGGGCTTATAATTCACCCCTCCACTTT.

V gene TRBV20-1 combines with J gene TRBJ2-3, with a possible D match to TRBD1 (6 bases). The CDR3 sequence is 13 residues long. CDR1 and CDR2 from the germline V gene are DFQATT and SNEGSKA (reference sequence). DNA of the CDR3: TGCAAGGAAGGGGGACCCTACACAGATACGCAGTATTTT. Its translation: CKEGGPYTDTQYF.

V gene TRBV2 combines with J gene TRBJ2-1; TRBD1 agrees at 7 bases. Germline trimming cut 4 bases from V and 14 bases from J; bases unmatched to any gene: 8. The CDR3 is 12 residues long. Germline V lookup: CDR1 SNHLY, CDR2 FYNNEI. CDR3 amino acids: CASSAQTGYKFF. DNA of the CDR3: TGTGCCAGCAGTGCCCAGACAGGGTATAAGTTCTTC.

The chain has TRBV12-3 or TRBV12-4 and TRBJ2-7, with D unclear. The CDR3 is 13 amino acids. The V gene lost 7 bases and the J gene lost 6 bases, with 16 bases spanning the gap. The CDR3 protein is CASTPPASGEQYF. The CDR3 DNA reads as TGTGCCAGCACTCCCCCGGCTAGTGGCGAGCAGTACTTC.